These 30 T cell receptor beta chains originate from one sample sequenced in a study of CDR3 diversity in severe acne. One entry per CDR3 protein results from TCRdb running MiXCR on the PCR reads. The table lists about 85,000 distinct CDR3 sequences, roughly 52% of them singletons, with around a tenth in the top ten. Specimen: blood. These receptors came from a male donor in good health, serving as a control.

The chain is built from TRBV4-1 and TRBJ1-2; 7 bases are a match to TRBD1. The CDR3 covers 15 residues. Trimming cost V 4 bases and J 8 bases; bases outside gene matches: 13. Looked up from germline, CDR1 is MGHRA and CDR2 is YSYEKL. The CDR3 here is CASSLQREGAFGYTF. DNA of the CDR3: TGCGCCAGCAGCCTCCAAAGGGAGGGGGCGTTCGGCTACACCTTC.

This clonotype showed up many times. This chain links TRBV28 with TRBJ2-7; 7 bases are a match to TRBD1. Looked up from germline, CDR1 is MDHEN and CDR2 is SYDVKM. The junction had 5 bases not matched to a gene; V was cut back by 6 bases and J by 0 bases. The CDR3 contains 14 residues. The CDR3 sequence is CASSRGQDSYEQYF. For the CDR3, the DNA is TGTGCCAGCAGCCGCGGACAGGACTCCTACGAGCAGTACTTC.

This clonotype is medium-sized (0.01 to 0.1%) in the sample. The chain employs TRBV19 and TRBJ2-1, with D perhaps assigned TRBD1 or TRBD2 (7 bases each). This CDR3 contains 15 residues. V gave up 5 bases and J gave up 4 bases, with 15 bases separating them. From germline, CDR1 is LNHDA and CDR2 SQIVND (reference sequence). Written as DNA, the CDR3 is TGTGCCAGTAGTCTACAGGGGAGGGGATACAATGAGCAGTTCTTC. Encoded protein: CASSLQGRGYNEQFF.

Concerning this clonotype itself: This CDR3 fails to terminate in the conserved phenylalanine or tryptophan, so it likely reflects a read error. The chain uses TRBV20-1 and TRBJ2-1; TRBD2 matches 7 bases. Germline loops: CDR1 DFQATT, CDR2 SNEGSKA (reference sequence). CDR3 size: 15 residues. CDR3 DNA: TGCAGCGCCAACACCGGACTAGGCGATTTCGGTGAGCAGTTCCTT. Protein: CSANTGLGDFGEQFL.

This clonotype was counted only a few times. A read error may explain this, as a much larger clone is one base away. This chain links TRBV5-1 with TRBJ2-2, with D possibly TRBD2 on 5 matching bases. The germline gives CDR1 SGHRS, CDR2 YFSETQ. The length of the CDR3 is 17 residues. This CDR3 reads CASSLQPSGTNTGELLF. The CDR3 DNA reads TGCGCCAGCAGCTTGCAGCCGTCGGGAACGAACACCGGGGAGCTGCTTTTT.

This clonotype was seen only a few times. The DNA of the CDR3 is TGTGCCAGCAGCCAACAACAGGGGGCTGGGACTGAAGCTTTCTTT. Translation: CASSQQQGAGTEAFF. The chain employs TRBV6-2 or TRBV6-3 and TRBJ1-1, with TRBD1 matching 9 bases. The trim removed 6 bases at V and 5 bases at J, leaving 10 bases unmatched. Germline CDR1 reads MNHEY; CDR2 reads SVGEGT. The CDR3 is 15 residues long.

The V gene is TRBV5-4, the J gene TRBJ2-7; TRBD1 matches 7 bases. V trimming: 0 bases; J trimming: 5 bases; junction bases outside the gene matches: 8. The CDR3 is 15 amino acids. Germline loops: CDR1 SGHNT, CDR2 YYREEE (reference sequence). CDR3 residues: CASSLVGRGNDEQYF. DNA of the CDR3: TGTGCCAGCAGCTTGGTTGGCAGGGGGAACGACGAGCAGTACTTC.

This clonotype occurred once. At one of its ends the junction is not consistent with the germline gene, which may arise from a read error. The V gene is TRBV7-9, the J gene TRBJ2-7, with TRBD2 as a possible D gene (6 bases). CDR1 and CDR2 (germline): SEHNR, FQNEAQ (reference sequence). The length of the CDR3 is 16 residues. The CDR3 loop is CASSLGGGTSSYEQYF. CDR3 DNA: TGCGCCAGCAGCTTGGGGGGAGGAACGAGCTCCTACGAGCAGTACTTC.

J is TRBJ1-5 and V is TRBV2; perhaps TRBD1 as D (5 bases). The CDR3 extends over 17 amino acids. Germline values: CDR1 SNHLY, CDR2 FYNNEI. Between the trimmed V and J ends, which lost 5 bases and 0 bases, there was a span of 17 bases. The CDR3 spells CASSPRQPSYSNQPQHF. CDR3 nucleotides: TGTGCCAGCAGTCCCCGACAGCCCTCATATAGCAATCAGCCCCAGCATTTT.

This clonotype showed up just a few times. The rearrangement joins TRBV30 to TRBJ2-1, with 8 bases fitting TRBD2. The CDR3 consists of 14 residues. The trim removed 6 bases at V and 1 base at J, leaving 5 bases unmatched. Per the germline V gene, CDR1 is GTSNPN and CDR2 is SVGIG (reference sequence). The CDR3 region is CACVIAGSYNEQFF. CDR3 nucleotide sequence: TGTGCCTGTGTAATAGCGGGGTCCTACAATGAGCAGTTCTTC.

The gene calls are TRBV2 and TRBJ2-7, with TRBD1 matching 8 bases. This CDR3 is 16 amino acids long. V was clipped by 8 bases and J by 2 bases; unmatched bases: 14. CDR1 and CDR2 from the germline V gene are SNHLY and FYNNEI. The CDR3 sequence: CASRVGPGTGTYEQYF. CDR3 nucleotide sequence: TGTGCCAGCCGCGTTGGCCCGGGGACAGGTACCTACGAGCAGTACTTC.

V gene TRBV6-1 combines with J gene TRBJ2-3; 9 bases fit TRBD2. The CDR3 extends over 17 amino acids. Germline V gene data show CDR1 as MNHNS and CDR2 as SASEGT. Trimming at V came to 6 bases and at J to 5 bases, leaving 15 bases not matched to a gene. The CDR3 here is CASRGLAGIGGVDTQYF. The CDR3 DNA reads TGTGCCAGCAGGGGACTAGCTGGAATTGGGGGTGTAGATACGCAGTATTTT.

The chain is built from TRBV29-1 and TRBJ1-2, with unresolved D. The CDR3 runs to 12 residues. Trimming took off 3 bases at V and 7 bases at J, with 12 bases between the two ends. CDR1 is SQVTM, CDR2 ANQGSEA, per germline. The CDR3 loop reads CSVDTDRRGYTF. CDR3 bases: TGCAGCGTTGACACAGACCGTCGTGGCTACACCTTC.

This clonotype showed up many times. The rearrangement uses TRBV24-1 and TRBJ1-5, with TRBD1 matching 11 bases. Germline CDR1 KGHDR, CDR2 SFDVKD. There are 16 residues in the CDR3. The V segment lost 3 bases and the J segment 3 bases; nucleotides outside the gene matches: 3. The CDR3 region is CATSDPGQGDNQPQHF. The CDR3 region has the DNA TGTGCCACCAGTGATCCGGGACAGGGGGACAATCAGCCCCAGCATTTT.

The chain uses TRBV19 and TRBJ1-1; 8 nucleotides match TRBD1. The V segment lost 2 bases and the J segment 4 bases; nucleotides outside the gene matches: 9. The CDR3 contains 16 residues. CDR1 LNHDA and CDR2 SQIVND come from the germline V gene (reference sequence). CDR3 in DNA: TGTGCCAGTAGTATATGGCAGGGGGCGGGCGGCACTGAAGCTTTCTTT. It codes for CASSIWQGAGGTEAFF.

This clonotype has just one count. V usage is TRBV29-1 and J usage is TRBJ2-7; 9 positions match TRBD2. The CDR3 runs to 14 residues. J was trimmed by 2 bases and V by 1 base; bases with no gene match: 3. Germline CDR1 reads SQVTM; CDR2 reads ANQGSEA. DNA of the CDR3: TGCAGCGTTGAAGGGACTAGCGACCCCTACGAGCAGTACTTC. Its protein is CSVEGTSDPYEQYF.

This chain's CDR3 is CASSFQTSGEQYF. The CDR3 DNA follows: TGTGCCAGCAGCTTCCAGACGTCGGGCGAGCAGTACTTC. The chain recombines TRBV7-3 with TRBJ2-7, with D unresolved. This CDR3 is 13 amino acids long. Trimming pared 3 bases from V and 6 bases from J, leaving 12 bases between. Per germline, CDR1 SGHTA and CDR2 FQGTGA.

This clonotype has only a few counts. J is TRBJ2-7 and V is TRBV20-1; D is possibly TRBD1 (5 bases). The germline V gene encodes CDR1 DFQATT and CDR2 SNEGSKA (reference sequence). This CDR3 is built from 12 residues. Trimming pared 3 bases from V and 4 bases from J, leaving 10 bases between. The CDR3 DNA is TGCAGTGCTAGTAAGGACATTTACGAGCAGTACTTC. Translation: CSASKDIYEQYF.

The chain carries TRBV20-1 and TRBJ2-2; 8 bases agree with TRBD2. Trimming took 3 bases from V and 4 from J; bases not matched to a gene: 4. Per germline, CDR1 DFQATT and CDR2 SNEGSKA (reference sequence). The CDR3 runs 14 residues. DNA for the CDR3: TGCAGTGCTAGGCCGGGAGGGCCCACCGGGGAGCTGTTTTTT. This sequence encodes CSARPGGPTGELFF.

The chain's CDR3 is CATSDLGTGSETQYF. The DNA of the CDR3 is TGTGCCACCAGTGACCTCGGGACAGGGTCAGAGACCCAGTACTTC. The chain carries TRBV24-1 and TRBJ2-5, with 9 bases identical to TRBD1. CDR1 is KGHDR and CDR2 is SFDVKD in the germline V gene. The CDR3 consists of 15 residues. The ends lost 4 bases at V and 4 bases at J; junction bases unmatched: 6.

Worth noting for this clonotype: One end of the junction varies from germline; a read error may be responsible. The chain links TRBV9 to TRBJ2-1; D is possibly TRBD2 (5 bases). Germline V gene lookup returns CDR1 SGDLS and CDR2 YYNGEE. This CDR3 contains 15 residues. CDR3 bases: TGTGCCAGCAGCCAACCCCTGTCCAGATACAATGAGCGGTCCTTC. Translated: CASSQPLSRYNERSF.

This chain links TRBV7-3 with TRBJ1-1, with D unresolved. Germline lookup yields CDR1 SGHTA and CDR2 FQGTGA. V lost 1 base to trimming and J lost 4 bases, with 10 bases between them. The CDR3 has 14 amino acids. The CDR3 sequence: CASSLNAGSTEAFF. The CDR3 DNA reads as TGTGCCAGCAGCTTAAATGCAGGTAGCACTGAAGCTTTCTTT.

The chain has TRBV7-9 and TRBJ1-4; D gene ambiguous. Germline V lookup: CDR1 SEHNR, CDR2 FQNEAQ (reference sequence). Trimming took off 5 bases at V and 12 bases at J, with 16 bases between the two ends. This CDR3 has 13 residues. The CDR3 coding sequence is TGTGCCAGCAGCACACATAACCTGGGAGAACTGTTTTTT. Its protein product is CASSTHNLGELFF.

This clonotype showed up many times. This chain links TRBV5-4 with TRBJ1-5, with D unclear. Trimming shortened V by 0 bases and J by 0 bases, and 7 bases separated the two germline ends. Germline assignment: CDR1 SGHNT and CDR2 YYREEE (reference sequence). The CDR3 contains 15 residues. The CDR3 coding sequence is TGTGCCAGCAGCTTGGCGCGGGTTAGCAATCAGCCCCAGCATTTT. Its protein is CASSLARVSNQPQHF.

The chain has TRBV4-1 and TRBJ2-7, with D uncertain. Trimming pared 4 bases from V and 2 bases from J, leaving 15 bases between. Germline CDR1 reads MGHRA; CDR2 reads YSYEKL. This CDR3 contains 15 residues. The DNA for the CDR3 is TGCGCCAGCAGCCTACACCGGACGGGCACCTACGAGCAGTACTTC. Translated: CASSLHRTGTYEQYF.

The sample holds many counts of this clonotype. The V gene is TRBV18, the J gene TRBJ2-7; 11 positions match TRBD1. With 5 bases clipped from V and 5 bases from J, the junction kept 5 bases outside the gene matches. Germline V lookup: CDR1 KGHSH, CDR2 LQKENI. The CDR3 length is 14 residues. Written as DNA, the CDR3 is TGTGCCAGCTCAACCGGGACAGGGGGAGACGAGCAGTACTTC. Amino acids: CASSTGTGGDEQYF.

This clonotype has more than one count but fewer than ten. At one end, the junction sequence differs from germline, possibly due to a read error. The chain's CDR3 is CASSLGQGVKETQYF. The CDR3 DNA reads as TGTGCTAGCAGCTTAGGCCAGGGGGTGAAGGAGACCCAGTACTTC. V usage is TRBV7-7 and J usage is TRBJ2-5; 7 bases are shared with TRBD1. The CDR3 loop spans 15 amino acids. Germline-derived CDR1 and CDR2 are SSHAT and FNYEAQ (reference sequence). The full variable domain, in which reference TRBV7-7 and TRBJ2-5 provide the parts outside the CDR3, is GAGVSQSPRYKVTKRGQDVTLRCDPISSHATLYWYQQALGQGPEFLTYFNYEAQPDKSGLPSDRFSAERPEGSISTLTIQRTEQRDSAMYRCASSLGQGVKETQYFGPGTRLLVL.

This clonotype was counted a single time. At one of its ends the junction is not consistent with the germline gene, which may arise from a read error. The CDR3 nucleotides read TGCAGTGGCAAGACAGTCTCCACAGATACGCAGTATTTC. This translates into CSGKTVSTDTQYF. The chain has TRBV20-1 and TRBJ2-3; D possibly corresponds to TRBD1 (5 bases). The CDR3 loop spans 13 amino acids. The germline V gene has CDR1 DFQATT and CDR2 SNEGSKA (reference sequence).

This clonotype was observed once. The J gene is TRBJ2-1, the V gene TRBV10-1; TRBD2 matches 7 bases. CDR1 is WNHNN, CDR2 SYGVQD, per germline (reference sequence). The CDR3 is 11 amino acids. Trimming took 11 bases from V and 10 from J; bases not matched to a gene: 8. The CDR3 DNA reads TGCGCCTTTTCGGCGGGAGAGGAGCAGTTCTTC. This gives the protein CAFSAGEEQFF.

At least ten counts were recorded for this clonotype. In nucleotides, the CDR3 is TGTGCCACCCCAAACGGGGGGCGAGGCACAGATACGCAGTATTTT. This gives the protein CATPNGGRGTDTQYF. The V and J genes are TRBV24-1 and TRBJ2-3; weak D call: TRBD2 (7 bases). Deletions cut 9 bases from V and 1 base from J, with 16 bases between. CDR3 length equals 15 residues. Germline loops: CDR1 KGHDR, CDR2 SFDVKD.